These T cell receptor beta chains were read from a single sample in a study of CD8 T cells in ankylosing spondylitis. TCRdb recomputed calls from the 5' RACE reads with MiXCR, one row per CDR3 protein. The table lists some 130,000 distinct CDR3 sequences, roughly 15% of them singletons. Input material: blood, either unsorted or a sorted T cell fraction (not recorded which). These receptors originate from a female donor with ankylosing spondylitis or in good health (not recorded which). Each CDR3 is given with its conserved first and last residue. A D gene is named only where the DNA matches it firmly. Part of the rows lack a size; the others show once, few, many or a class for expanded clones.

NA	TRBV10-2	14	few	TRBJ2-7	TGCGCCAGCAGTGTATTTGTCCGGCCCTACGAGCAGTACTTC	CASSVFVRPYEQYF
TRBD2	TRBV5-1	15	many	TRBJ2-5	TGCGCCAGCAGTGCTGCCGGGACTAGCGGAGAGACCCAGTACTTC	CASSAAGTSGETQYF
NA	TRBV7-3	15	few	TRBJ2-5	TGTGCCAGCAGCTTCCAGGGTGGTATCATAGAGACCCAGTACTTC	CASSFQGGIIETQYF
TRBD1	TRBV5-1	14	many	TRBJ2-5	TGCGCCTGCCACACCGGGACAGGGGAAGAGACCCAGTACTTC	CACHTGTGEETQYF
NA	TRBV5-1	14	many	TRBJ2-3	TGCGCCAGCAGCTTGGATGGGGACGCAGATACGCAGTATTTT	CASSLDGDADTQYF
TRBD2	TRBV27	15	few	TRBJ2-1	TGTGCCCTCCCCTTACTAGCGGGAGGTTATCATGAGCAGTTCTTC	CALPLLAGGYHEQFF
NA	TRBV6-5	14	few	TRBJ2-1	TGTGCCAGCAGTTACTCGAGGGCCTACAATGAGCAGTTCTTC	CASSYSRAYNEQFF
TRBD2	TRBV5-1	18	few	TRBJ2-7	TGCGCCAGCAGCTCCCCGACCGGGACTAGCGGGATCTCGGACGAGCAGTACTTC	CASSSPTGTSGISDEQYF
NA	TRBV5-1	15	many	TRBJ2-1	TGCGCCAGCAGCTTGGATCGGGCCTCCTACAATGAGCAGTTCTTC	CASSLDRASYNEQFF
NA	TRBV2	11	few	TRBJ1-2	TGTGCCAGCAGTAGGGGGGACGGCTACACCTTC	CASSRGDGYTF
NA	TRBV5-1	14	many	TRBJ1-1	TGCGCCAGCAGCTTGGAGTCAGTAGTCACTGAAGCTTTCTTT	CASSLESVVTEAFF
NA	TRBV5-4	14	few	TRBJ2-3	TGTGCCAGCAGAAGAGGGGGTAGCACAGATACGCAGTATTTT	CASRRGGSTDTQYF
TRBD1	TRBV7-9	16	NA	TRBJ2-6	TGTGCCAGCAGCTACACAGGGGTCTCTGGGGCCAACGTCCTGACTTTC	CASSYTGVSGANVLTF
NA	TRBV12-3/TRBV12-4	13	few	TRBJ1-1	TGTGCCAGCAGTTTCTACGGGGGCACTGAAGCTTTCTTT	CASSFYGGTEAFF
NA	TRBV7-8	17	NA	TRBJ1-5	TGTGTCAGCAGCTTAATGGGGGGCGCGGGGGGCAATCAGCCCCAGCATTTT	CVSSLMGGAGGNQPQHF